This T cell receptor beta chain originates from a study of T cell responses to AZD1222 COVID-19 vaccine (dated by TCRdb to 2020 to 2023). Study-wide context: A total of 233 trial participants underwent TCR sequencing, of whom around 210 had received two doses of AZD1222 and around 25 had received two doses of the MenACWY control vaccine. Enrollment into the trials was organized by age into subgroups of 18-55, 56-69 and 70-plus years, and those subgroups contained 148, 28 and 57 TCR-sequenced participants, respectively.

The count of this clone is one. The antigen it binds to is not known. No much larger clone is present one base from it, and per-base qualities are unavailable. The CDR3 regions of human TCRbeta chains were analyzed by immunosequencing. The original pipeline was this. Repertoire TCRs were checked for matches against a reference library of SARS-CoV-2-specific TCRs that had been generated using the MIRA antigen-specificity platform. Breadth was defined as the fraction of unique TCRs that were SARS-CoV-2-associated. Depth was defined as the fraction of total T cells that were SARS-CoV-2-associated. Using the MIRA data, every spike-specific TCR was mapped to the spike region that the TCR reacted to and assigned to either a CD4 or a CD8 class. Log10-transformed breadth and depth values were compared by one-way ANOVA with Sidak's multiple comparisons tests. In its TCRdb copy, this immuneACCESS table keeps in-frame sequences only and misses some clones. Where compared with another copy, unresolved V genes explain less than half of these, and the others have no known cause. D and trimming were read from the DNA, whereas the V and J calls and clone size are those reported in that table. The sample table records approximately 100,000 clones; about nine tenths of these occur just once. The ten most abundant clones make up about 5% of the sample.

The CDR1 and CDR2 encoded by the germline V gene are SGHRS and YFSETQ. The CDR3 spans 13 residues, from the cysteine through the phenylalanine. Solely the CDR3 DNA is kept, with 39 bases framed from the first base. V and J lose 5 bases and 0 bases, and a span of 9 bases separates them. This sample's time point label indicates: about 28 days (+/-7) after the second vaccine dose. AZD1222 recipients given second doses at about 4 weeks or at about 12 weeks were pooled, since spike-specific TCR depth and breadth were not found to differ between the two schedules. Samples from vaccinated people were obtained from the UK trials COV001 and COV002, which included a single-blind randomized controlled phase 2/3 trial of AZD1222 (ChAdOx1 nCoV-19) in healthy adults. For TCRbeta chain sequencing, PBMC samples from trial participants were taken at day 0 and at day 28 after the second dose. What the work shows at the level of the full study, not this receptor alone: Spike-specific TCR breadth and depth rose significantly after two AZD1222 doses compared with day 0 and with MenACWY recipients. The vaccine-associated CD4 TCRs covered the entire spike protein, and the dominant responses fell in regions 160-218 and 743-854. In the small 56-69-year group, the increase in depth fell short of significance, most likely because of low power. Only 5 to 7 AZD1222 recipients were SARS-CoV-2 seropositive at baseline, limiting conclusions about previously exposed vaccinees. Participants were mostly white British and included more females than males, and it was suggested by the authors that clonal diversity may have been underestimated. Because no samples from the day 14 peak response were available, repertoires could be characterized only after the peak T cell response. Reportedly, close to half of the unique spike-specific TCRs recognized epitopes lying outside the regions that are mutated in the B.1.351 and B.1.1.7 variants.

The sequence was obtained from an adult who received the AZD1222 COVID-19 vaccine. The specimen comprised peripheral blood, sampled 28 days after the second AZD1222 dose. The sequence joins TRBV5-1 to TRBJ2-7; the D gene is unclear. The nucleotide sequence is given as TGCGCCAGCAGTGACACCAGCTCCTACGAGCAGTACTTC. Its amino acids are CASSDTSSYEQYF. The full variable domain, with segments outside the CDR3 supplied by the reference TRBV5-1 and TRBJ2-7 proteins, appears as KAGVTQTPRYLIKTRGQQVTLSCSPISGHRSVSWYQQTPGQGLQFLFEYFSETQRNKGNFPGRFSGRQFSNSRSEMNVSTLELGDSALYLCASSDTSSYEQYFGPGTRLTVT.